The clone carrying this TCR beta chain was picked up a small number of times. As yet, its antigen is unknown. The data were taken from a study of T cell repertoires in cytomegalovirus infection. TCRdb passed the reads through MiXCR, listing each CDR3 protein once. Counted here are fewer than 1,000,000 distinct CDR3 sequences, approximately 33% occurring once; the ten biggest clones make up 13%. The CDR3 contains 12 residues. V dropped 4 bases and J dropped 4 bases, with 8 bases sitting between them. Germline assignment: CDR1 MNHEY and CDR2 SVGAGI. Specimen: cultured CD8+ T cells from PBMCs, collected from culture after CMV antigen stimulation. The chain links TRBV6-5 to TRBJ2-7; the D is unclear. The receptor was isolated from a human donor in good health (CMV status not recorded). Some clones in this sample may be carry-over from other donors' samples. The CDR3 DNA is TGTGCCAGCAGTTCGCTCAAATACGAGCAGTACTTC. Its translation is CASSSLKYEQYF.